These 25 T cell receptor beta chains share one sample of origin, sequenced in a study of graft-versus-host responses after intestinal transplantation. The data were produced by immunoSEQ multiplex PCR, yet TCRdb's version contains in-frame clones alone and is incomplete. Here the sample spans some 110,000 clones, about 90% being singletons. No cognate antigen is known for these TCRs. Source: unstimulated CD4+ T cells sorted from spleen or lymph node cells, taken before intestinal transplant. The receptor source for this set is a human donor who received an intestinal transplant.

This chain links TRBV28 with TRBJ1-2, with TRBD1 matching over 7 bases. Per germline, CDR1 MDHEN and CDR2 SYDVKM. V shed 6 bases and J 2 bases; nucleotides not matched to a gene: 12. This CDR3 contains 16 residues. CDR3: CASSPDRVKRNYGYTF. The CDR3 nucleotides read TGTGCCAGCAGCCCAGACAGGGTGAAGAGAAACTATGGCTACACCTTC.

The chain links TRBV5-4 to TRBJ2-7; D perhaps matches TRBD1 (6 bases). The V gene's germline CDR1 is SGHNT and CDR2 YYREEE (reference sequence). This CDR3 is built from 14 residues. V lost 4 bases and J lost 0, with 11 bases in between. CDR3 in amino acids: CASSLDSASYEQYF. CDR3 DNA sequence: TGTGCCAGCAGCCTGGACAGTGCCTCCTACGAGCAGTACTTC.

CDR3 nucleotides: TGTGCCAGCAGCCGAGGGGGGGCAGAGACCCAGTACTTC. This gives the protein CASSRGGAETQYF. V gene TRBV5-5 combines with J gene TRBJ2-5, with a tentative D call TRBD2 (7 bases). V was clipped by 4 bases and J by 4 bases, with 11 bases between them. Per the germline V gene, CDR1 is SGHKS and CDR2 is YYEKEE (reference sequence). The CDR3 sequence is 13 residues long. Looking up the rest from reference TRBV5-5 and TRBJ2-5 gives the full variable domain: DAGVTQSPTHLIKTRGQQVTLRCSPISGHKSVSWYQQVLGQGPQFIFQYYEKEERGRGNFPDRFSARQFPNYSSELNVNALLLGDSALYLCASSRGGAETQYFGPGTRLLVL.

The genes are TRBV7-2 and TRBJ1-5, with 8 bases aligning to TRBD1. CDR3 size: 14 residues. The germline gives CDR1 SGHTA, CDR2 FQGNSA. The V segment lost 5 bases and the J segment 7 bases; nucleotides outside the gene matches: 7. CDR3: CASSTRTGQQPQHF. The DNA of the CDR3 is TGTGCCAGCAGCACACGGACAGGGCAGCAGCCCCAGCATTTT.

This clone has more than one count but fewer than ten. The chain uses TRBV25-1 and TRBJ2-7; D is ambiguous. V was trimmed by 0 bases and J by 5 bases, leaving 5 bases between them. CDR3 length: 12 residues. Germline CDR1 reads MGHDK; CDR2 reads SYGVNS. CDR3 in amino acids: CASSEYIDEQYF. Written as DNA, the CDR3 is TGTGCCAGCAGTGAATATATCGACGAGCAGTACTTC.

The rearrangement uses TRBV5-1 and TRBJ2-1; D remains unclear. The CDR3 consists of 15 residues. Germline V gives CDR1 SGHRS, CDR2 YFSETQ. V lost 0 bases and J lost 2, with 9 bases in between. The CDR3 DNA reads as TGCGCCAGCAGCTTGGTAGCAGATCCCTACAATGAGCAGTTCTTC. Its translation is CASSLVADPYNEQFF.

This chain links TRBV4-2 with TRBJ2-1; TRBD1 aligns across 7 bases. This CDR3 spans 14 amino acids. From germline, CDR1 is LGHNA and CDR2 YNFKEQ. J lost 4 bases, V lost 2 bases, and 2 bases had no gene match. CDR3 loop: CASSQQGQYNEQFF. In DNA form, the CDR3 reads TGTGCCAGCAGCCAACAGGGACAGTACAATGAGCAGTTCTTC.

The chain uses TRBV28 and TRBJ2-7; D is unclear. The CDR3 length is 12 residues. V was trimmed by 2 bases and J by 7 bases, leaving 9 bases between them. The V gene's germline CDR1 is MDHEN and CDR2 SYDVKM. The CDR3 DNA is TGTGCCAGCAGTTTAGCAATGGGAGAGCAGTACTTC. It encodes CASSLAMGEQYF.

This chain links TRBV7-6 with TRBJ1-1; D is undetermined. This CDR3 spans 13 amino acids. CDR1 SGHVS and CDR2 FNYEAQ come from the germline V gene. With 0 bases removed from V and 1 base from J, the gap between germline ends came to 3 bases. This CDR3 is CASSLATNTEAFF. The CDR3 DNA sequence: TGTGCCAGCAGCTTAGCGACGAACACTGAAGCTTTCTTT. The full variable domain, in which reference TRBV7-6 and TRBJ1-1 provide the parts outside the CDR3, is GAGVSQSPRYKVTKRGQDVALRCDPISGHVSLYWYRQALGQGPEFLTYFNYEAQQDKSGLPNDRFSAERPEGSISTLTIQRTEQRDSAMYRCASSLATNTEAFFGQGTRLTVV.

Only a few counts were recorded for this clone. The chain uses TRBV6-6 and TRBJ1-2; a weak D match, TRBD1 (6 bases). The germline gives CDR1 MNHNY, CDR2 SVGAGI (reference sequence). The germline V and J ends were trimmed by 10 bases and 4 bases, with 13 bases remaining between them. This CDR3 has 12 amino acids. The DNA of the CDR3 is TGTGCCACCCAGGACAGAGCCTATGGCTACACCTTC. Protein sequence: CATQDRAYGYTF.

A single count supports this clone. The V gene is TRBV19, the J gene TRBJ2-5, with 7 bases that match TRBD1. This CDR3 spans 17 amino acids. J gave up 0 bases and V 2 bases, and 9 bases lay outside the gene matches. CDR1 LNHDA and CDR2 SQIVND come from the germline V gene (reference sequence). The CDR3 DNA reads as TGTGCCAGTAGTATACCCCCCGGACAGGCCAACCAAGAGACCCAGTACTTC. Translated: CASSIPPGQANQETQYF. Complete variable domain (other parts from reference TRBV19 and TRBJ2-5): DGGITQSPKYLFRKEGQNVTLSCEQNLNHDAMYWYRQDPGQGLRLIYYSQIVNDFQKGDIAEGYSVSREKKESFPLTVTSAQKNPTAFYLCASSIPPGQANQETQYFGPGTRLLVL.

V is TRBV18 and J is TRBJ2-5, with TRBD1 matching 8 bases. The J call may be incorrect, as the DNA end agrees better with TRBJ2-7. The CDR3 contains 14 residues. CDR1 is KGHSH, CDR2 LQKENI, per germline. The CDR3 bases are TGTGCCAGCTCACCACCACAGGGGGAGGACGAGCAGTACTTC. It is translated as CASSPPQGEDEQYF.

The gene calls are TRBV6-5 and TRBJ1-2, with TRBD1 as a possible D gene (5 bases). Trimming cost V 5 bases and J 2 bases, with 9 bases left between them. The germline V gene encodes CDR1 MNHEY and CDR2 SVGAGI. The CDR3 consists of 13 residues. The CDR3 DNA follows: TGTGCCAGCAGTGAAGGGGCAAACTATGGCTACACCTTC. The encoded protein is CASSEGANYGYTF.

The rearrangement joins TRBV5-1 to TRBJ2-5; 11 nucleotides line up with TRBD2. The CDR3 has 15 amino acids. Germline V CDR1 and CDR2: SGHRS, YFSETQ. The V segment lost 4 bases and the J segment 5 bases; nucleotides outside the gene matches: 7. This chain's CDR3 is CASSPATSGMETQYF. The DNA for the CDR3 is TGCGCCAGCAGCCCAGCGACTAGCGGGATGGAGACCCAGTACTTC. Drawing the rest from reference TRBV5-1 and TRBJ2-5, the complete variable domain is KAGVTQTPRYLIKTRGQQVTLSCSPISGHRSVSWYQQTPGQGLQFLFEYFSETQRNKGNFPGRFSGRQFSNSRSEMNVSTLELGDSALYLCASSPATSGMETQYFGPGTRLLVL.

For the CDR3, the DNA is TGTGCCAGCAGCTTGGTAAGGGTGAACACTGAAGCTTTCTTT. Residues: CASSLVRVNTEAFF. The chain is built from TRBV5-5 and TRBJ1-1; D remains unclear. Germline lookup yields CDR1 SGHKS and CDR2 YYEKEE (reference sequence). Deletions cut 0 bases from V and 0 bases from J, with 6 bases between. This CDR3 is 14 amino acids long.

The chain carries TRBV4-2 and TRBJ2-2, with 7 nucleotides matching TRBD1. The germline gives CDR1 LGHNA, CDR2 YNFKEQ. J lost 5 bases, V lost 3 bases, and 6 bases had no gene match. CDR3 length: 15 residues. The CDR3 here is CASSHPGQRTGELFF. DNA for the CDR3: TGTGCCAGCAGCCATCCGGGACAGCGAACCGGGGAGCTGTTTTTT.

The V gene is TRBV7-9, the J gene TRBJ1-6; TRBD1 might be the D (6 bases). V was cut by 5 bases and J by 5 bases, with 16 bases left in between. This CDR3 region has 16 residues. Germline CDR1 is SEHNR and CDR2 is FQNEAQ (reference sequence). The CDR3 DNA reads TGTGCCAGCAGCGTGAGGGGGAAGTGGGATAATTCACCCCTCCACTTT. The encoded protein is CASSVRGKWDNSPLHF.

The table lists this clone with a count of one. The junction departs from the called germline gene at one end, perhaps through a read error. This sequence joins TRBV19 and TRBJ2-7; 7 bases are shared with TRBD1. Germline V gives CDR1 LNHDA, CDR2 SQIVND (reference sequence). CDR3 length: 14 amino acids. The CDR3 region is CASSLQGSNYGQYF. In nucleotides, the CDR3 is TGTGCCAGTAGTCTACAGGGGTCTAACTACGGGCAGTACTTC.

The CDR3 loop reads CASRPQGTDTQYF. DNA for the CDR3: TGTGCCAGCAGGCCCCAGGGCACAGATACGCAGTATTTT. The chain links TRBV6-5 to TRBJ2-3; no firm D call. V lost 6 bases to trimming and J lost 1 base, with 8 bases between them. The germline CDR1 and CDR2 sequences are MNHEY and SVGAGI. The length of the CDR3 is 13 residues.

This clone is a singleton in its sample. This chain connects TRBV28 to TRBJ2-1; D not certain. The CDR3 consists of 18 residues. With 4 bases removed from V and 0 bases from J, the gap between germline ends came to 19 bases. Germline V gives CDR1 MDHEN, CDR2 SYDVKM. DNA for the CDR3: TGTGCCAGCAGTTCCGCCGAAGTACCCGGTAGCTCCTACAATGAGCAGTTCTTC. It is translated as CASSSAEVPGSSYNEQFF.

The chain employs TRBV5-1 and TRBJ2-1, with 7 nucleotides matching TRBD1. V dropped 5 bases and J dropped 5; count of bases not matched to a gene: 16. Germline V lookup: CDR1 SGHRS, CDR2 YFSETQ. The CDR3 runs to 17 residues. In DNA, the CDR3 is TGCGCCAGCAGAACGACCTATCCGGACAGGAAGAACAATGAGCAGTTCTTC. It encodes CASRTTYPDRKNNEQFF.

The chain couples TRBV5-5 to TRBJ2-3; tentative D call: TRBD1 (5 bases). The CDR3 consists of 12 residues. The V gene's germline CDR1 is SGHKS and CDR2 YYEKEE (reference sequence). V lost 2 bases and J 4 bases, leaving 5 bases between the germline ends. The CDR3 reads CASSFRADTQYF. The CDR3 nucleotides are TGTGCCAGCAGCTTCAGGGCAGATACGCAGTATTTT.

J is TRBJ1-2 and V is TRBV7-7; D gene unclear. This CDR3 is 13 amino acids long. Trimming removed 3 bases from V and 1 base from J, with 6 bases in between. The V gene's germline CDR1 is SSHAT and CDR2 FNYEAQ (reference sequence). The CDR3 is CASSFTINYGYTF. The CDR3 DNA reads TGTGCCAGCAGCTTCACAATTAACTATGGCTACACCTTC.

This chain joins TRBV6-5 and TRBJ2-1, with D uncertain. Trimming pared 5 bases from V and 10 bases from J, leaving 9 bases between. CDR1 is MNHEY and CDR2 is SVGAGI in the germline V gene. The CDR3 is 11 residues long. As DNA, the CDR3 is TGTGCCAGCAGTAGACAAGGGGAGCAGTTCTTC. This translates into CASSRQGEQFF.

The chain employs TRBV5-4 and TRBJ2-3, with 8 nucleotides matching TRBD1. In germline, CDR1 is SGHNT, CDR2 YYREEE (reference sequence). This CDR3 spans 14 amino acids. With V trimmed by 4 bases and J by 4 bases, 5 bases remained unmatched. The chain's CDR3 is CASSPTGGADTQYF. In nucleotides, the CDR3 is TGTGCCAGCAGCCCTACAGGGGGAGCAGATACGCAGTATTTT.